Shown below are 9 T cell receptor beta chains from a single sample sequenced in a study of OX40 agonist ivuxolimab in advanced cancers. The protocol was immunoSEQ multiplex PCR, while the TCRdb copy is restricted to in-frame clones and leaves out a portion. The sample contains 66,000 or so clones, approximately 84% of which appear only once. Specimen: CD4+ or CD8+ T cells sorted from blood, collected in a trial of the OX40 agonist ivuxolimab. All receptors derive from an adult with an advanced solid tumor such as melanoma, head and neck, liver or kidney cancer.

V gene TRBV6-6 combines with J gene TRBJ1-1, with 7 bases matching TRBD1. The V gene end was trimmed by 6 bases and the J gene end by 6 bases; junction bases not matched to a gene: 7. This CDR3 region has 13 residues. Germline CDR1 reads MNHNY; CDR2 reads SVGAGI (reference sequence). As DNA, the CDR3 is TGTGCCAGCAGAGGACAGGCAGAAGCTGAAGCTTTCTTT. This translates into CASRGQAEAEAFF.

The J gene is TRBJ1-6, the V gene TRBV6-1; the match to TRBD1 covers 8 bases. The junction had 8 bases not matched to a gene; V was cut back by 10 bases and J by 9 bases. Germline CDR1 is MNHNS and CDR2 is SASEGT. There are 13 residues in the CDR3. CDR3 sequence: CATTGGWGSPLHF. The CDR3 DNA reads as TGTGCCACCACAGGGGGTTGGGGTTCACCCCTCCACTTT.

This chain joins TRBV5-1 and TRBJ1-2, with D unclear. The germline V gene has CDR1 SGHRS and CDR2 YFSETQ. The CDR3 runs to 19 residues. Trimming shortened V by 4 bases and J by 4 bases, and 29 bases separated the two germline ends. DNA of the CDR3: TGCGCCAGCAGCCCTGTCCCGAACCAGTCCCCGGGGAACCTCTATGGCTACACCTTC. It is translated as CASSPVPNQSPGNLYGYTF. The full variable domain, with the rest looked up from reference TRBV5-1 and TRBJ1-2, is KAGVTQTPRYLIKTRGQQVTLSCSPISGHRSVSWYQQTPGQGLQFLFEYFSETQRNKGNFPGRFSGRQFSNSRSEMNVSTLELGDSALYLCASSPVPNQSPGNLYGYTFGSGTRLTVV.

This sequence joins TRBV19 and TRBJ2-6; maybe TRBD1 (5 bases). V dropped 5 bases and J dropped 7 bases, with 15 bases sitting between them. There are 15 residues in the CDR3. The V gene's germline CDR1 is LNHDA and CDR2 SQIVND (reference sequence). CDR3 DNA: TGTGCCAGTAGTCCTTCAGGGTCCCCAGCCAACGTCCTGACTTTC. Its protein product is CASSPSGSPANVLTF.

This chain connects TRBV5-4 to TRBJ2-2; TRBD1 matches 7 bases. The V and J ends lost 4 bases and 6 bases, in that order; junction bases with no gene match: 3. The CDR3 consists of 13 residues. Germline V gives CDR1 SGHNT, CDR2 YYREEE (reference sequence). The chain's CDR3 is CASSQTGAGELFF. Here the CDR3 DNA reads TGTGCCAGCAGCCAAACAGGGGCCGGGGAGCTGTTTTTT.

The chain has TRBV19 and TRBJ1-2, with TRBD1 as a possible D gene (6 bases). Trimming removed 5 bases at V and 4 bases at J, with 17 bases between. Per germline, CDR1 LNHDA and CDR2 SQIVND (reference sequence). The length of the CDR3 is 15 residues. The CDR3 DNA sequence: TGTGCCAGTAGTGCTACTGACAGGAACTCCTATGGCTACACCTTC. Encoded protein: CASSATDRNSYGYTF.

The CDR3 loop reads CASSTGGTRAFF. The CDR3, as DNA: TGTGCCAGCAGCACGGGGGGCACTCGAGCTTTCTTT. The chain couples TRBV28 to TRBJ1-1; TRBD1 might be the D (6 bases). V shed 6 bases and J shed 10 bases, with 15 bases lying between them. CDR1 and CDR2 (germline): MDHEN, SYDVKM. This CDR3 is 12 amino acids long.

This chain uses TRBV27 with TRBJ1-4, with 8 positions matching TRBD1. Germline values: CDR1 MNHEY, CDR2 SMNVEV (reference sequence). With V trimmed by 8 bases and J by 2 bases, 13 bases remained unmatched. CDR3 size: 17 residues. In DNA, the CDR3 is TGTGCCAGCCCTAGGAACAGGGGGACGTCGACTAATGAAAAACTGTTTTTT. Protein product: CASPRNRGTSTNEKLFF.

V gene TRBV13 combines with J gene TRBJ2-7; no clear D. V gave up 0 bases and J gave up 9 bases, with 6 bases separating them. Germline V gene lookup returns CDR1 PRHDT and CDR2 FYEKMQ (reference sequence). The CDR3 spans 11 residues. This CDR3 reads CASSLGPGQYF. DNA of the CDR3: TGTGCCAGCAGCTTAGGTCCCGGGCAGTACTTC. The entire variable domain, with the rest obtained from reference TRBV13 and TRBJ2-7, is as follows: AAGVIQSPRHLIKEKRETATLKCYPIPRHDTVYWYQQGPGQDPQFLISFYEKMQSDKGSIPDRFSAQQFSDYHSELNMSSLELGDSALYFCASSLGPGQYFGPGTRLTVT.